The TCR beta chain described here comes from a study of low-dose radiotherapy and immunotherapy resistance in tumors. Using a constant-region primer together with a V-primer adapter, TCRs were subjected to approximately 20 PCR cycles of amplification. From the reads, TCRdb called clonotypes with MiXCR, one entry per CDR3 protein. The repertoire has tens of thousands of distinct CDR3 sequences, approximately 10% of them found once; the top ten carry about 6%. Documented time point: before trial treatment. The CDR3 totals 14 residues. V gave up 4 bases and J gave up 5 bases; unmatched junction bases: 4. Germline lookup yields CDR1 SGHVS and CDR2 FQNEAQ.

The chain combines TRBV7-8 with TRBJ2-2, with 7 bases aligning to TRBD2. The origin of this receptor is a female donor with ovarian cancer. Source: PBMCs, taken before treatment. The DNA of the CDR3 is TGTGCCAGCAGCTCCCTCGGGGGGACCGGGGAGCTGTTTTTT. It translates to CASSSLGGTGELFF.